This T cell receptor beta chain was profiled in a study of naive and memory T cell subsets. V shed 6 bases, J shed 6 bases, and the junction held 12 bases outside the gene matches. Germline-derived CDR1 and CDR2 are MNHEY and SMNVEV (reference sequence). This CDR3 is built from 17 residues. For this clonotype: The antigen is undetermined.

The beta constant-region primer was an equimolar mix of two oligonucleotides covering TRBC1 and TRBC2. TCRdb fed the UMI-ligation and nested PCR reads into MiXCR, producing one record per CDR3 protein. The table records 19,000 or so distinct CDR3 sequences, 9.5% to 12% of them present only once. Study-wide results and limits: Diversity fell and Gini index rose from naive through CM, EM, EMRA. Naive and memory repertoire findings lacked a ground truth for validation.

Cells stained for CD3, CD4, CD8, CD45RA, CD27 and viability were sorted into four CD45RA/CD27 subsets. The sequenced sample consisted of central memory CD8+ T cells from blood. The clonotype comes from a human donor in good health. This rearrangement joins TRBV27 to TRBJ2-6; 9 bases are shared with TRBD1. The DNA of the CDR3 is TGTGCCAGCAGCAGGACAGGGGTGGCTTTGGAGGCCAACGTCCTGACTTTC. The encoded protein is CASSRTGVALEANVLTF.